This is a list of T cell receptor beta chains from one sample in a study of cytomegalovirus exposure and HLA in healthy donors. Using immunoSEQ multiplex PCR, the repertoire was profiled, and TCRdb retains in-frame clones only, with some absent. Of roughly 90,000 clones in the sample, 65% to 85% were seen once. The sequenced sample consisted of PBMCs. These TCRs come from a man younger than 35 in good health and CMV-seronegative. CDR3s include the opening cysteine and the closing phenylalanine or tryptophan. Expanded clones are given a class, and other clones once, few, many or no size at all.

clone_size,v_call,j_call,cdr3_aa
.,TRBV5-4,TRBJ2-1,CASSLGQINEQFF
.,TRBV6-5,TRBJ2-3,CASSHTDTQYF
.,TRBV5-1,TRBJ2-1,CASSSGVGTSGRSNSYNEQFF
.,TRBV6-5,TRBJ1-4,CASSSHRGTNEKLFF
.,TRBV19,TRBJ1-1,CASSISGSDNTEAFF
.,TRBV7-9,TRBJ2-1,CASRRGGWNEQFF
.,TRBV5-1,TRBJ2-7,CASSLVSGGRLGVQYF
.,TRBV4-2,TRBJ2-2,CASSQGQGITGELFF
.,TRBV10-3,TRBJ2-7,CAISGAGGAYEQYF
.,TRBV10-2,TRBJ1-5,CASSLTDSNQPQHF
once,TRBV19,TRBJ1-5,CASSSQRDQPQHF
.,TRBV5-1,TRBJ2-7,CASSFGTESSYEQYF
.,TRBV12-5,TRBJ2-1,CASELGQSSYNEQFF
.,TRBV7-8,TRBJ1-1,CASSQGGNTEAFF
.,TRBV7-2,TRBJ2-7,CASSLISGRADEQYF
.,TRBV29-1,TRBJ1-1,CSIWGGRPNTEAFF
.,TRBV9,TRBJ1-6,CASSVERDNSPLHF
.,TRBV6-6,TRBJ2-1,CASSTGTVYNEQFF
.,TRBV27,TRBJ2-5,CASTDRVGETQYF
.,TRBV15,TRBJ2-7,CATQTGRGDEQYF
.,TRBV29-1,TRBJ1-1,CSVFTALGTEAFF
once,TRBV6-5,TRBJ1-3,CASSPDSRGYTIYF
.,TRBV5-1,TRBJ2-1,CASSLAAGGLSNEQFF
.,TRBV5-1,.,CASSLTGGHNEQYF
.,TRBV19,TRBJ2-3,CASSINGRGRTDTQYF
.,TRBV6-1,TRBJ2-1,CASRGLAGRDEQFF
.,TRBV20-1,TRBJ1-1,CSAPLNTEAFF
.,TRBV19,TRBJ1-2,CASSILATGSNYGYTF
.,TRBV5-1,TRBJ1-2,CASSGPDLGYGYTF
.,TRBV6-6,TRBJ1-3,CASSTWTVSGNTIYF
.,TRBV27,TRBJ2-7,CASSRAGPGLEQYF
.,TRBV5-1,TRBJ1-2,CASSFNGYGYTF
.,TRBV2,TRBJ1-1,CASSDHAGGITEAFF
.,TRBV5-1,TRBJ1-1,CASSRDSITEAFF
.,TRBV10-1,TRBJ2-1,CASSGNLQGASEQFF
.,TRBV2,TRBJ2-6,CASSAGPFSGANVLTF
few,TRBV6-1,TRBJ2-1,CASSEAPAGSYNEQFF
.,TRBV6-1,TRBJ2-3,CASSHKVSLADTQYF
.,TRBV9,TRBJ1-2,CASRGLNYGYTF
.,TRBV19,TRBJ2-1,CASSPLRGNEQFF